The 11 T cell receptor beta chains presented below share a single source sample, sequenced in a study of T cell repertoires in aging, cancer and after chemotherapy. A mixed TRB-A/B primer pool amplified rearranged TRB by multiplex touch-down PCR. Via MiXCR, TCRdb re-called the multiplex PCR reads, giving one row per CDR3 protein. The profile shows about 11,000 distinct CDR3 sequences, roughly a quarter of them singletons. Peripheral blood genomic DNA, not sorted cells or RNA, was the template. The sample consisted of blood. The receptor set was obtained from a human donor in good health.

This clonotype is medium-sized. The rearrangement links TRBV7-6 to TRBJ2-1; unclear D gene. The germline V gene encodes CDR1 SGHVS and CDR2 FNYEAQ. There are 14 residues in the CDR3. Deletions cut 4 bases from V and 9 bases from J, with 16 bases between. The CDR3 DNA reads as TGTGCCAGCAGCTCCCGAGTATTGGTGGGTGAGCAGTTCTTC. Translated, it gives CASSSRVLVGEQFF.

The chain links TRBV12-3 or TRBV12-4 to TRBJ1-2, with 10 positions matching TRBD1. The junction had 6 bases not matched to a gene; V was cut back by 8 bases and J by 6 bases. The CDR3 totals 13 residues. CDR3 loop: CASLTGGWDGYTF. CDR3 sequence (DNA): TGTGCCAGCCTGACAGGGGGCTGGGATGGCTACACCTTC.

This clonotype rates as medium-sized. The gene calls are TRBV5-6 and TRBJ2-7; 7 bases fit TRBD1. The CDR3 covers 13 residues. The V segment lost 2 bases and the J segment 3 bases; nucleotides outside the gene matches: 2. The germline V gene has CDR1 SGHDT and CDR2 YYEEEE. For the CDR3, the DNA is TGTGCCAGCAGCTTCGGGACAGTCTACGAGCAGTACTTC. Translation gives CASSFGTVYEQYF. Looking up the rest from reference TRBV5-6 and TRBJ2-7 gives the full variable domain: DAGVTQSPTHLIKTRGQQVTLRCSPKSGHDTVSWYQQALGQGPQFIFQYYEEEERQRGNFPDRFSGHQFPNYSSELNVNALLLGDSALYLCASSFGTVYEQYFGPGTRLTVT.

This clonotype is labeled as medium-sized (0.01 to 0.1%). Here the CDR3 reads CASSLDRVGGYTF. CDR3 DNA sequence: TGTGCCAGCAGTCTGGACAGGGTGGGTGGCTACACCTTC. The J gene is TRBJ1-2, the V gene TRBV12-3 or TRBV12-4; 8 positions match TRBD1. The CDR3 runs 13 residues. The V segment lost 5 bases and the J segment 7 bases; nucleotides outside the gene matches: 6.

The chain uses TRBV5-6 and TRBJ2-7, with D unclear. CDR3 length: 13 residues. Germline V CDR1 and CDR2: SGHDT, YYEEEE. V shed 4 bases and J shed 7 bases, with 15 bases lying between them. The CDR3, as DNA: TGTGCCAGCAGCCGCCCGAGGCCCCGGGAGCAGTACTTC. This gives the protein CASSRPRPREQYF.

This clonotype was observed a few times. V gene TRBV20-1 combines with J gene TRBJ2-7; 12 bases agree with TRBD1. Germline V gene lookup returns CDR1 DFQATT and CDR2 SNEGSKA (reference sequence). The length of the CDR3 is 14 residues. V shed 1 base and J 7 bases; nucleotides not matched to a gene: 5. As DNA, the CDR3 is TGCAGTGCTAGAGGGGACAGGGGGCGATGGGAGCAGTACTTC. This gives the protein CSARGDRGRWEQYF.

J is TRBJ2-1 and V is TRBV6-5; maybe TRBD2 (7 bases). This CDR3 is built from 16 residues. Germline CDR1 reads MNHEY; CDR2 reads SVGAGI. The germline V and J ends were trimmed by 8 bases and 2 bases, with 19 bases remaining between them. This CDR3 is CASWEGGRGPYNEQFF. In DNA, the CDR3 is TGTGCCAGCTGGGAAGGGGGGAGGGGTCCCTACAATGAGCAGTTCTTC.

This clonotype is deemed medium-sized. The chain links TRBV7-2 to TRBJ2-1; perhaps TRBD2 as D (5 bases). Germline CDR1 and CDR2: SGHTA and FQGNSA. Trimming pared 0 bases from V and 1 base from J, leaving 10 bases between. CDR3 size: 16 residues. CDR3 nucleotides: TGTGCCAGCAGCTTAGCGGCGGGTCCTTCCTACAATGAGCAGTTCTTC. Protein sequence: CASSLAAGPSYNEQFF.

Note on this clonotype: Possible read error: a much larger clone is one base away. J is TRBJ1-2 and V is TRBV15; no clear D. Between the trimmed V and J ends, which lost 0 bases and 9 bases, there was a span of 17 bases. The CDR3 is 15 amino acids. From germline, CDR1 is LNHNV and CDR2 YYDKDF (reference sequence). In nucleotides, the CDR3 is TGTGCCACCAGCAGAGACGTCCTTATCGGGTATAGCTACACCTTC. Its protein product is CATSRDVLIGYSYTF.

This clonotype was counted only a few times. The rearrangement links TRBV6-2 or TRBV6-3 to TRBJ2-3, with 9 bases that match TRBD2. Germline loops: CDR1 MNHEY, CDR2 SVGEGT. Trimming at V came to 3 bases and at J to 9 bases, leaving 10 bases not matched to a gene. The CDR3 is 15 amino acids. The chain's CDR3 is CASSYRAGGAKTQYF. In DNA, the CDR3 is TGTGCCAGCAGTTATCGCGCGGGGGGGGCGAAGACGCAGTATTTT.

As to this clonotype: An end of the junction does not agree with germline; a read error may underlie this. V usage is TRBV7-7 and J usage is TRBJ2-3; no firm D call. This CDR3 is 13 amino acids long. The germline V gene has CDR1 SSHAT and CDR2 FNYEAQ (reference sequence). CDR3 nucleotides: TGTGCTAGCAGCTTAGAGCGCACAGATACGCAGTATTTT. Amino acid sequence: CASSLERTDTQYF.